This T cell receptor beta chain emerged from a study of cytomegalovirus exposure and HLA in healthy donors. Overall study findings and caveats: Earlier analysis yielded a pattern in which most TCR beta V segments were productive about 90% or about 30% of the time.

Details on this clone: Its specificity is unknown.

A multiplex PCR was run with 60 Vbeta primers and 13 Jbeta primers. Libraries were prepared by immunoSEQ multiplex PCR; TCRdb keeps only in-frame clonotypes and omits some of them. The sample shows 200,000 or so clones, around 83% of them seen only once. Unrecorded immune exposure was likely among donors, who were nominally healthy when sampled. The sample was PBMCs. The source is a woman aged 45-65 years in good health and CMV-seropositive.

The CDR3 spells CASSIGTGGKMQFF. The CDR3, as DNA: TGTGCCAGTAGTATAGGGACAGGGGGCAAGATGCAGTTCTTC. The gene calls are TRBV19 and TRBJ2-1; 11 nucleotides agree with TRBD1. Germline V gene lookup returns CDR1 LNHDA and CDR2 SQIVND (reference sequence). This CDR3 comprises 14 residues. The J segment lost 12 bases and the V segment lost 1 base, leaving 5 bases of the junction unmatched.